This entry features one T cell receptor (beta chain) sequence. This specimen belongs to a study of blood T cell repertoires in COVID-19. Study-wide context: The United States, Italy and Spain supplied acute and convalescent COVID-19 samples. Sources were T cells, B-cell-depleted T cells, or PBMCs; the material itself was cDNA or gDNA.

In the study's own analysis: It was from reference gene primer amplification that nucleated cell counts were estimated. Repertoires were generated with immunoSEQ multiplex PCR, while TCRdb's copy carries only in-frame clones and drops some. For V, J and clone size, that table is used; D and trimming come from the DNA. The sample contains roughly 270,000 clones, around 90% of which appear only once. The clonotype originates from a man between 18 and 35 years old with active or convalescent COVID-19. Sequencing was performed on peripheral blood.

CDR3 loop: CASSAGTAYEAFF. The CDR3 nucleotides are TGTGCCAGTAGTGCAGGGACAGCCTATGAAGCTTTCTTT. The rearrangement joins TRBV19 to TRBJ1-1; TRBD1 matches 7 bases. The CDR3 sequence is 13 residues long. Trimming took 5 bases from V and 7 from J; bases not matched to a gene: 7. Looked up from germline, CDR1 is LNHDA and CDR2 is SQIVND (reference sequence).